This T cell receptor (beta chain) came from a study of OX40 agonist ivuxolimab in advanced cancers. Here immunoSEQ multiplex PCR was the method, and the copy in TCRdb shows in-frame clones only, minus some. The data hold around 66,000 clones, with 85% observed a single time. The source material was CD4+ or CD8+ T cells sorted from blood, sampled in a trial of the OX40 agonist ivuxolimab. The source is an adult with an advanced solid tumor such as melanoma, head and neck, liver or kidney cancer.

CDR3 nucleotides: TGTGCCAGCAGTCCGACCGTCTCTGGAAACACCATATATTTT. It codes for CASSPTVSGNTIYF. The genes are TRBV6-5 and TRBJ1-3; D call uncertain. This CDR3 comprises 14 residues. From germline, CDR1 is MNHEY and CDR2 SVGAGI. Between the trimmed V and J ends, which lost 5 bases and 0 bases, there was a span of 8 bases.